The T cell receptor (beta chain) under discussion was sequenced for a study of cytomegalovirus exposure and HLA in healthy donors. Study conclusions and caveats: A later analysis by the authors found several of the most significant clusters apparently linked to common viral pathogens.

PCR involved 60 Vbeta and 13 Jbeta primers. Libraries were prepared by immunoSEQ multiplex PCR; TCRdb keeps only in-frame clonotypes and omits some of them. The table records 150,000 to 200,000 clones, around 83% of them present only once. Trimming pared 4 bases from V and 5 bases from J, leaving 14 bases between. CDR3 length: 14 amino acids. The germline V gene encodes CDR1 MNHEY and CDR2 SVGAGI. Note on this clone: Its antigen is unidentified.

The sequencing sample was made of PBMCs. This receptor was taken from a woman aged 35 to 49 in good health and CMV-seronegative. The chain has TRBV6-5 and TRBJ2-5; D unclear. CDR3 sequence reads: CASSSPGITETQYF. CDR3 DNA: TGTGCCAGCAGTTCTCCTGGTATAACTGAGACCCAGTACTTC.